This T cell receptor (beta chain) emerged from a study of vaccination and CD4 T cells after COVID-19 (dated by TCRdb to 2022 to 2024). Background on the whole study: SARS-CoV-2 positivity had been established in the convalescent patients by nasal swab PCR, and mild disease was recorded in about 9 of these patients and severe disease in one. The convalescent cohort comprised six males and four females, including two Hispanic individuals, seven Caucasians, two Asians and one multiracial person. Participants received two doses of either the Pfizer-BioNTech BNT162b2 vaccine (n=8) or the Moderna mRNA-1273 vaccine (n=2). Post-COVID blood samples were collected from convalescent patients a median of approximately 93 days after diagnosis, with a range of roughly 30 to 161 days. Post-vaccine blood samples were collected a median of about 66 days after the second vaccine dose, ranging from roughly 13 to 250 days. Overlapping spike peptide pools from SARS-CoV-2 and from the common cold coronaviruses HCoV-NL63, HCoV-OC43 and HCoV-229E were used as culture stimuli. Control cultures received a CEFX viral epitope pool as the positive control, an HIV-1 Nef peptide pool as the negative control, or no peptide. In around 9 COVID-19 convalescent patients and a handful of infection-naive healthy vaccine recipients, researchers compared the spike-specific CD4+ TCR repertoire from before mRNA vaccination with the repertoire from after. The full study reports these points: The median number of SARS-CoV-2-reactive clonotypes rose from under 25 after infection to a few dozen after vaccination, but the change was not significant. Only a relatively small number of convalescent patients were included in the study, and early timepoints following natural infection were not analyzed. Among convalescent patients, a median about 86% of the SARS-CoV-2-reactive clones seen after vaccination appeared only after vaccination, which suggests priming specific to the vaccine. Of the vaccine-specific clones found in convalescent patients, nearly all (304 of 307) were mono-reactive for SARS-CoV-2 spike instead of being cross-reactive with common cold coronaviruses.

What this sample's treatment or condition label stands for: approximately nine-day PBMC culture with coronavirus spike peptide pools or control peptides (ViraFEST assay). The ViraFEST assay, used in the study, expanded antigen-specific T cells with peptide pools and then identified the expanded clonotypes through TCR sequencing. The convalescent patients' positive SARS-CoV-2 PCR tests fell between March and December 2020, which was before the Alpha, Beta and Delta variants emerged in the United States. Each well held approximately 2 million PBMCs cultured in IMDM containing around 5% human AB serum and approximately 10 IU/ml IL-2, with around 9.7 ug/ml peptide pools added. On days 3 and 7, half of the culture medium was replaced with fresh IL-2-containing medium. Once the cells had been in culture for about 10 days, the EasySep CD4+ T cell isolation kit was used to isolate CD4+ T cells by negative selection. Ficoll-Paque Plus gradient centrifugation was used to isolate PBMCs from whole blood, and the isolated PBMCs were then either used fresh or cryopreserved at -140C. Culture conditions were generally each tested in triplicate wells.

This clonotype has just a few counts. Its antigen specificity is not known. No much larger clone exists at a distance of one base, and base qualities are not known. Library creation used PCR. DNA from cultured CD4+ T cells was subjected to TCR sequencing with the Oncomine TCR Beta short-read assay at the Johns Hopkins FTIC core. The QIAamp micro DNA kit was used to extract genomic DNA from the cultured CD4+ T cells. Oncomine TCR Beta libraries made from cultured CD4+ T cells were pooled using unique dual indexes and sequenced on an Illumina iSeq 100. The original pipeline was this. Non-productive sequences were removed, and CDR3s that did not start with C, did not end with F or W, or were shorter than 7 amino acids were discarded. Antigen-specific clonotypes were identified using the MANAFEST web application through comparison of peptide-stimulated wells with reference and other culture wells. An FDR below 0.05, an odds ratio above 5, and a productive frequency above 0.1% in at least two of three replicate wells were required for clones to be considered positive. Clonotypes that were significantly expanded in both SARS-CoV-2 spike wells and at least one common cold coronavirus spike condition were defined as cross-reactive. Similarity between CDR3 sequences was evaluated in R version 3.6.1 using Levenshtein distances (stringdist) and unrooted phylogenetic trees (ape). TCRdb handled the public reads itself, with Q25 trimming in fastp and clone calling in MiXCR, and kept productive beta chains. For every CDR3 protein sequence, its rows merge into one entry that carries the most common genes and DNA. The V and J calls were determined by TCRdb, not by the authors. The sample table shows 14,000 to 15,000 distinct CDR3 sequences, and approximately 53% are seen once. The ten largest account for 9.5% to 15% of the sample.

At the junction V is shortened by 0 bases and J by 5 bases, with 10 bases in between. Taken from the germline V gene, the CDR1 and CDR2 loops are MNHEY and SVGAGI. Measured from the cysteine to the phenylalanine, the CDR3 is 14 residues long. The DNA shown is the 42-base CDR3, in frame from base 1. The specimen sequenced was CD4+ T cells from blood, cultured in vitro. This receptor was obtained from a human donor who had recovered from COVID-19. Recombination connected TRBV6-5 to TRBJ1-2; TRBD1 could be the D gene, as 6 bases match. The CDR3 is CASSYSGGQYGYTF. The DNA sequence reads TGTGCCAGCAGTTACTCGGGGGGCCAGTATGGCTACACCTTC.